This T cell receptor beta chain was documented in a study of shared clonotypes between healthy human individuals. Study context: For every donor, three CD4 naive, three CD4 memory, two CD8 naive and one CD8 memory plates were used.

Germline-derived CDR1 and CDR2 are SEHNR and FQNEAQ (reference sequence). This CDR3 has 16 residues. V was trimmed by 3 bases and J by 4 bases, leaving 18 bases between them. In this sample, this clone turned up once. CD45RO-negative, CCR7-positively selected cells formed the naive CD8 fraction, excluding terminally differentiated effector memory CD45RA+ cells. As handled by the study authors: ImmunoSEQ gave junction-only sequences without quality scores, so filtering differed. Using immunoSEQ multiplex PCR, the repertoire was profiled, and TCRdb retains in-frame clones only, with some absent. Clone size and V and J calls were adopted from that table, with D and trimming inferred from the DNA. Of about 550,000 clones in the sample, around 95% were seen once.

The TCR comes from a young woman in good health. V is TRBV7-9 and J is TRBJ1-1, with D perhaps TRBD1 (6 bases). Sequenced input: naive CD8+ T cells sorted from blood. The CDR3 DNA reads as TGTGCCAGCAGCTTTCGGGGGGCTCGAGGTCGCACTGAAGCTTTCTTT. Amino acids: CASSFRGARGRTEAFF.